These 21 T cell receptor beta chains were all obtained from the same sample, sequenced in a study of resident and recirculating memory T cells in vitiligo. This table comes from immunoSEQ multiplex PCR, and its TCRdb copy is limited to in-frame clones, with some not included. This sample has more than 35,000 clones; about nine tenths occur once, and the top ten carry about 4.6%. The specimen sequenced was blood. The origin of the receptors is a male donor with vitiligo.

The chain uses TRBV30 and TRBJ2-7, with D perhaps TRBD1 (5 bases). Germline CDR1 is GTSNPN and CDR2 is SVGIG (reference sequence). This CDR3 is 14 amino acids long. Trimming took 5 bases from V and 1 from J, leaving 15 bases between them. The CDR3 nucleotides read TGTGCCTGGGGGGCAGCCCCTTCTTCCTACGAGCAGTACTTC. It specifies CAWGAAPSSYEQYF.

The V and J genes are TRBV9 and TRBJ2-7, with 8 bases fitting TRBD2. CDR1 is SGDLS, CDR2 YYNGEE, per germline. The CDR3 covers 16 residues. V lost 4 bases and J lost 3; bases outside the gene matches: 12. As DNA, the CDR3 is TGTGCCAGCAGCCCACGAGGTAGCGGGGCCTACTACGAGCAGTACTTC. Protein product: CASSPRGSGAYYEQYF. The full variable domain, its missing parts supplied by reference TRBV9 and TRBJ2-7, is DSGVTQTPKHLITATGQRVTLRCSPRSGDLSVYWYQQSLDQGLQFLIQYYNGEERAKGNILERFSAQQFPDLHSELNLSSLELGDSALYFCASSPRGSGAYYEQYFGPGTRLTVT.

The V call is TRBV11-2, the J call TRBJ2-7, with 12 nucleotides matching TRBD1. This CDR3 region has 16 residues. Looked up from germline, CDR1 is SGHAT and CDR2 is FQNNGV. With 4 bases clipped from V and 5 bases from J, the junction kept 9 bases outside the gene matches. The CDR3 sequence: CASSYVPGQGAHEQYF. The CDR3 DNA reads TGTGCCAGCAGCTACGTGCCGGGACAGGGGGCCCACGAGCAGTACTTC. The whole variable domain, remainder taken from reference TRBV11-2 and TRBJ2-7, is EAGVAQSPRYKIIEKRQSVAFWCNPISGHATLYWYQQILGQGPKLLIQFQNNGVVDDSQLPKDRFSAERLKGVDSTLKIQPAKLEDSAVYLCASSYVPGQGAHEQYFGPGTRLTVT.

The gene calls are TRBV12-5 and TRBJ2-6; 8 bases fit TRBD1. The length of the CDR3 is 13 residues. Germline V gives CDR1 LGHNT, CDR2 FRNRAP. V trimming: 4 bases; J trimming: 12 bases; junction bases outside the gene matches: 5. The CDR3 is CASGSDRVSVLTF. CDR3 DNA sequence: TGTGCTAGTGGTTCGGACAGGGTCAGCGTCCTGACTTTC.

The chain is built from TRBV6-6 and TRBJ2-7; 9 positions match TRBD1. Germline V gene sequence: CDR1 MNHNY, CDR2 SVGAGI (reference sequence). This CDR3 contains 16 residues. Losses at the gene ends were 5 bases for V and 5 bases for J; bases not matched to a gene: 13. This CDR3 is CASSLLPGTGMNEQYF. The CDR3 bases are TGTGCCAGCAGTCTCCTCCCCGGGACAGGGATGAACGAGCAGTACTTC.

This clone was counted once. V gene TRBV5-1 combines with J gene TRBJ2-5; the D is unclear. V lost 2 bases and J 5 bases, leaving 13 bases between the germline ends. The CDR3 consists of 14 residues. Germline V CDR1 and CDR2: SGHRS, YFSETQ. CDR3 bases: TGCGCCAGCAGCTTCTTCGGGTCGCCGGAGACCCAGTACTTC. Its translation: CASSFFGSPETQYF.

The V call is TRBV6-6, the J call TRBJ2-5; 12 bases are a match to TRBD2. The germline V gene has CDR1 MNHNY and CDR2 SVGAGI (reference sequence). The CDR3 consists of 16 residues. V lost 2 bases to trimming and J lost 2 bases; unmatched junction nucleotides: 3. The CDR3 sequence is CASSYGLAGPQETQYF. CDR3 DNA: TGTGCCAGCAGTTACGGACTAGCGGGGCCACAAGAGACCCAGTACTTC.

This clone was observed a single time. The rearrangement links TRBV6-1 to TRBJ1-2; D is unclear. V lost 0 bases to trimming and J lost 4 bases, with 12 bases between them. This CDR3 spans 15 amino acids. CDR1 is MNHNS and CDR2 is SASEGT in the germline V gene. Here the CDR3 reads CASSEAPRAGYGYTF. In nucleotides, the CDR3 is TGTGCCAGCAGTGAAGCGCCCAGAGCAGGCTATGGCTACACCTTC.

The chain joins TRBV4-1 to TRBJ2-3; the D is unclear. The germline gives CDR1 MGHRA, CDR2 YSYEKL. Trimming removed 2 bases at V and 4 bases at J, with 10 bases between. CDR3 length: 14 residues. This CDR3 is CASSQPRSPDTQYF. The DNA for the CDR3 is TGCGCCAGCAGCCAACCCCGGAGCCCAGATACGCAGTATTTT.

This chain joins TRBV7-6 and TRBJ2-2; D is unclear. The germline CDR1 and CDR2 sequences are SGHVS and FNYEAQ. The CDR3 has 13 residues. The germline V and J ends were trimmed by 3 bases and 4 bases, with 6 bases remaining between them. The CDR3 DNA follows: TGTGCCAGCAGCTTTTCCCTCACCGGGGAGCTGTTTTTT. Amino acid sequence: CASSFSLTGELFF.

The gene calls are TRBV19 and TRBJ1-1, with 7 bases fitting TRBD1. With V trimmed by 9 bases and J by 11 bases, 9 bases remained unmatched. CDR3 size: 11 residues. Per the germline V gene, CDR1 is LNHDA and CDR2 is SQIVND (reference sequence). Here the CDR3 reads CASLIQGSAFF. The CDR3 region has the DNA TGTGCCAGCCTCATACAGGGGAGCGCTTTCTTT. The complete variable domain, with remaining parts taken from reference TRBV19 and TRBJ1-1, reads DGGITQSPKYLFRKEGQNVTLSCEQNLNHDAMYWYRQDPGQGLRLIYYSQIVNDFQKGDIAEGYSVSREKKESFPLTVTSAQKNPTAFYLCASLIQGSAFFGQGTRLTVV.

This clone has only one observation. V gene TRBV19 combines with J gene TRBJ2-1; tentative D call: TRBD1 (5 bases). Trimming removed 6 bases at V and 1 base at J, with 16 bases between. Germline loops: CDR1 LNHDA, CDR2 SQIVND (reference sequence). CDR3 size: 16 residues. The CDR3 sequence is CASSPMDTRSYNEQFF. CDR3 DNA sequence: TGTGCCAGTAGCCCAATGGACACCAGATCCTACAATGAGCAGTTCTTC.

There are a few counts of this clone. The chain is built from TRBV4-2 and TRBJ1-2; a possible D gene is TRBD1 (5 bases). The germline CDR1 and CDR2 sequences are LGHNA and YNFKEQ. V was trimmed by 2 bases and J by 2 bases, leaving 9 bases between them. CDR3 length: 14 residues. CDR3 region: CASSQLDTNYGYTF. Written as DNA, the CDR3 is TGTGCCAGCAGCCAACTGGACACAAACTATGGCTACACCTTC.

The CDR3 coding sequence is TGCGCCAGCAGCTTATTGGGGCGGGAGACCCAGTACTTC. Protein: CASSLLGRETQYF. The rearrangement uses TRBV5-1 and TRBJ2-5, with a tentative D call TRBD1 (5 bases). Trimming left V 2 bases short and J 5 bases short, with 10 bases between. The germline CDR1 and CDR2 sequences are SGHRS and YFSETQ. The CDR3 consists of 13 residues.

This clone was detected only once. J is TRBJ1-5 and V is TRBV18, with D perhaps matching TRBD1 (5 bases). This CDR3 has 15 residues. Trimming removed 3 bases at V and 4 bases at J, with 13 bases between. The V gene's germline CDR1 is KGHSH and CDR2 LQKENI. The CDR3 sequence: CASSPGANRNQPQHF. CDR3 nucleotide sequence: TGTGCCAGCTCACCTGGGGCAAACAGGAATCAGCCCCAGCATTTT. Drawing the rest from reference TRBV18 and TRBJ1-5, the complete variable domain is NAGVMQNPRHLVRRRGQEARLRCSPMKGHSHVYWYRQLPEEGLKFMVYLQKENIIDESGMPKERFSAEFPKEGPSILRIQQVVRGDSAAYFCASSPGANRNQPQHFGDGTRLSIL.

This clone was recorded once. The chain carries TRBV19 and TRBJ2-7; the match to TRBD1 covers 8 bases. Germline lookup yields CDR1 LNHDA and CDR2 SQIVND (reference sequence). CDR3 length: 14 amino acids. J lost 1 base, V lost 4 bases, and 3 bases had no gene match. The CDR3 sequence is CASSRTGPSYEQYF. The CDR3 bases are TGTGCCAGTAGTAGGACAGGGCCTTCCTACGAGCAGTACTTC.

This clone was seen only once. This chain connects TRBV19 to TRBJ2-7; the D gene is possibly TRBD2 (6 bases). CDR1 and CDR2 (germline): LNHDA, SQIVND (reference sequence). This CDR3 has 15 residues. V shed 3 bases and J shed 6 bases, with 18 bases lying between them. The CDR3 DNA follows: TGTGCCAGTAGTATTTATAGGGGCGGGAACAGCGAGCAGTACTTC. This encodes CASSIYRGGNSEQYF.

The chain joins TRBV7-2 to TRBJ1-1; the match to TRBD1 covers 11 bases. V lost 6 bases, J lost 4 bases, and 10 bases stayed unmatched. Looked up from germline, CDR1 is SGHTA and CDR2 is FQGNSA. This CDR3 spans 16 amino acids. Here the CDR3 DNA reads TGTGCCAGCAGACTACAAGGGACAGGGGGGTTCACTGAAGCTTTCTTT. It is translated as CASRLQGTGGFTEAFF.

CDR3 protein: CASSVQGRGNTIYF. For the CDR3, the DNA is TGTGCCAGCAGCGTCCAGGGAAGGGGAAACACCATATATTTT. The rearrangement uses TRBV9 and TRBJ1-3; maybe TRBD1 (5 bases). Germline V gives CDR1 SGDLS, CDR2 YYNGEE. The CDR3 contains 14 residues. The germline V and J ends were trimmed by 2 bases and 4 bases, with 10 bases remaining between them.

The CDR3 protein is CASSYWPSGEETQYF. Here the CDR3 DNA reads TGTGCCAGCAGTTACTGGCCTAGCGGGGAAGAGACCCAGTACTTC. The J gene is TRBJ2-5, the V gene TRBV6-5; 9 bases fit TRBD2. The CDR3 runs to 15 residues. Per germline, CDR1 MNHEY and CDR2 SVGAGI. Trimming removed 1 base from V and 3 bases from J; junction bases left unmatched: 3.

The V and J genes are TRBV2 and TRBJ1-2; D not certain. Per germline, CDR1 SNHLY and CDR2 FYNNEI. The CDR3 is 12 amino acids. Trimming pared 6 bases from V and 5 bases from J, leaving 10 bases between. The CDR3 here is CASRLIGYGYTF. DNA for the CDR3: TGTGCCAGCAGGCTAATCGGTTATGGCTACACCTTC.